This record covers a single T cell receptor beta chain. The antigen is not known. Trimming shortened V by 5 bases and J by 2 bases, and 17 bases separated the two germline ends. The length of the CDR3 is 16 residues. The V gene's germline CDR1 is SGHAT and CDR2 FQNNGV. With 60 Vbeta and 13 Jbeta primers, the PCR was carried out. The data were produced by immunoSEQ multiplex PCR, yet TCRdb's version contains in-frame clones alone and is incomplete. In the table there are 200,000 to 250,000 clones, almost 85% of which are singletons. This sample was taken from a study of cytomegalovirus exposure and HLA in healthy donors. The study, taken as a whole, reports: Reportedly, cytomegalovirus status was diagnosed with high sensitivity and specificity.

The V and J genes are TRBV11-2 and TRBJ2-3, with TRBD1 as a possible D gene (5 bases). What was sequenced was PBMCs. The source of this sequence is a middle-aged woman in good health and CMV-seronegative. The CDR3, as DNA: TGTGCCAGCAGCCGATTAGGGGCGGAGCTCACAGATACGCAGTATTTT. Its translation is CASSRLGAELTDTQYF.